This T cell receptor beta chain is drawn from a study of blood T cell repertoires in COVID-19. CDR3 size: 15 residues. The ends were cut back, 1 base at V and 3 bases at J, with 11 bases in the middle. Germline CDR1 SGHAT, CDR2 FQDESV (reference sequence). Sequenced by immunoSEQ multiplex PCR; TCRdb stores in-frame clones only, minus some. The sample yields about 300,000 clones, around nine tenths seen once. This sequence was found in a woman aged 30 to 39 who had recovered from COVID-19. The sample taken for sequencing was PBMCs or T cells enriched from blood (not recorded which). The V call is TRBV11-1, the J call TRBJ2-3; D is possibly TRBD1 (7 bases). CDR3 coding DNA: TGTGCCAGCAGCTTAGGGGCAGGGGGGACAGATACGCAGTATTTT. Its translation is CASSLGAGGTDTQYF.